The next 26 T cell receptor beta chains were all read from a single sample in a study of shared clonotypes between healthy human individuals. Naive CD8 populations comprised CD45RO-negative cells positively selected for CCR7, excluding terminally differentiated effector memory CD45RA+ cells. Assay used: immunoSEQ multiplex PCR; TCRdb lists only in-frame clones, some missing. The sample lists about 800,000 clones; just over 95% were seen once. The sequenced material came from naive CD8+ T cells sorted from blood. These receptors all come from a man younger than 45 in good health.

In the case of this clone: Additional DNA sequences in this sample encode the identical CDR3. The chain has TRBV27 and TRBJ1-2, with D hard to call. The V end was cut by 5 bases, the J end by 4 bases, with 11 bases between. The CDR3 runs 13 residues. Germline V lookup: CDR1 MNHEY, CDR2 SMNVEV (reference sequence). This CDR3 reads CASSLSGGYGYTF. CDR3 DNA: TGTGCCAGCAGTCTTAGCGGTGGCTATGGCTACACCTTC.

The V gene is TRBV11-2, the J gene TRBJ2-7, with D unclear. CDR1 and CDR2 from the germline V gene are SGHAT and FQNNGV. There are 15 residues in the CDR3. V dropped 0 bases and J dropped 2 bases, with 11 bases sitting between them. The CDR3 sequence: CASSLDPRETYEQYF. In DNA form, the CDR3 reads TGTGCCAGCAGCTTAGATCCAAGGGAAACCTACGAGCAGTACTTC.

The V and J genes are TRBV27 and TRBJ1-4, with 7 bases identical to TRBD1. Unmatched junction bases numbered 6, after V lost 2 bases and J lost 3 bases. CDR3 length equals 16 residues. The germline V gene encodes CDR1 MNHEY and CDR2 SMNVEV (reference sequence). The CDR3 region is CASSLLTGLANEKLFF. CDR3 DNA sequence: TGTGCCAGCAGTTTACTGACAGGGTTGGCTAATGAAAAACTGTTTTTT. Complete variable domain (other parts from reference TRBV27 and TRBJ1-4): EAQVTQNPRYLITVTGKKLTVTCSQNMNHEYMSWYRQDPGLGLRQIYYSMNVEVTDKGDVPEGYKVSRKEKRNFPLILESPSPNQTSLYFCASSLLTGLANEKLFFGSGTQLSVL.

This sequence joins TRBV28 and TRBJ2-1, with a possible D match to TRBD1 (6 bases). This CDR3 spans 15 amino acids. Trimming left V 5 bases short and J 8 bases short, with 19 bases between. Per the germline V gene, CDR1 is MDHEN and CDR2 is SYDVKM. In nucleotides, the CDR3 is TGTGCCAGCAGTCGTACAGGGTGGGGAGAGGATGAGCAGTTCTTC. Translated: CASSRTGWGEDEQFF.

The chain recombines TRBV10-3 with TRBJ2-3; TRBD2 might be the D (5 bases). Trimming left V 1 base short and J 4 bases short, with 6 bases between. The CDR3 length is 13 residues. The germline gives CDR1 ENHRY, CDR2 SYGVKD. The CDR3 region is CAISELGADTQYF. In DNA form, the CDR3 reads TGTGCCATCAGTGAGTTGGGAGCAGATACGCAGTATTTT.

The chain carries TRBV6-5 and TRBJ1-4, with 11 bases fitting TRBD1. V lost 6 bases to trimming and J lost 5 bases; unmatched junction nucleotides: 5. Germline CDR1 is MNHEY and CDR2 is SVGAGI. The length of the CDR3 is 15 residues. CDR3 DNA: TGTGCCAGCAGCCAGCGGACAGGGGGCAATGAAAAACTGTTTTTT. Amino acids: CASSQRTGGNEKLFF.

This clone was detected once. The chain links TRBV18 to TRBJ2-3; D unresolved. This CDR3 spans 14 amino acids. Germline V lookup: CDR1 KGHSH, CDR2 LQKENI. Trimming removed 5 bases from V and 2 bases from J, with 11 bases in between. The CDR3 spells CASSAWEDTDTQYF. CDR3 in DNA: TGTGCCAGCTCAGCATGGGAAGACACAGATACGCAGTATTTT. Filled out from reference TRBV18 and TRBJ2-3, the complete variable domain reads NAGVMQNPRHLVRRRGQEARLRCSPMKGHSHVYWYRQLPEEGLKFMVYLQKENIIDESGMPKERFSAEFPKEGPSILRIQQVVRGDSAAYFCASSAWEDTDTQYFGPGTRLTVL.

J is TRBJ2-7 and V is TRBV11-2; TRBD2 matches 11 bases. CDR3 length: 16 residues. V trimming: 5 bases; J trimming: 7 bases; junction bases outside the gene matches: 13. From germline, CDR1 is SGHAT and CDR2 FQNNGV. CDR3 residues: CASSSWVAGGSEEQYF. In DNA form, the CDR3 reads TGTGCCAGCAGCAGCTGGGTAGCGGGAGGGTCGGAAGAGCAGTACTTC.

The chain carries TRBV6-6 and TRBJ1-5; D unclear. The V gene lost 4 bases and the J gene lost 0 bases, with 10 bases spanning the gap. CDR1 is MNHNY and CDR2 is SVGAGI in the germline V gene (reference sequence). CDR3 length: 15 residues. For the CDR3, the DNA is TGTGCCAGCAGTTCCGGTTCATATAGCAATCAGCCCCAGCATTTT. Encoded protein: CASSSGSYSNQPQHF.

The J gene is TRBJ2-5, the V gene TRBV5-4; no firm D call. Trimming pared 0 bases from V and 5 bases from J, leaving 14 bases between. In germline, CDR1 is SGHNT, CDR2 YYREEE (reference sequence). The CDR3 sequence is 15 residues long. As DNA, the CDR3 is TGTGCCAGCAGCTTGGCCGGCAGCGCGGCGGAGACCCAGTACTTC. Translated, it gives CASSLAGSAAETQYF.

V gene TRBV7-2 combines with J gene TRBJ2-7, with a possible D match to TRBD2 (6 bases). CDR1 is SGHTA and CDR2 is FQGNSA in the germline V gene. V lost 2 bases to trimming and J lost 3 bases, with 11 bases between them. The CDR3 contains 14 residues. The CDR3: CASSLSGGDYEQYF. In DNA, the CDR3 is TGTGCCAGCAGCTTAAGCGGAGGGGACTACGAGCAGTACTTC.

The genes are TRBV29-1 and TRBJ1-1, with a tentative D call TRBD1 (6 bases). V lost 0 bases, J lost 6 bases, and 14 bases lay in between. CDR3 length equals 14 residues. CDR1 SQVTM and CDR2 ANQGSEA come from the germline V gene. The CDR3 protein is CSVEDWGAGAEAFF. In nucleotides, the CDR3 is TGCAGCGTTGAAGATTGGGGGGCGGGAGCTGAAGCTTTCTTT.

The chain couples TRBV9 to TRBJ2-1; D possibly corresponds to TRBD1 (6 bases). V shed 4 bases and J shed 3 bases, with 23 bases lying between them. The CDR3 totals 18 residues. Germline V CDR1 and CDR2: SGDLS, YYNGEE. CDR3: CASSFPIQGGELYNEQFF. In DNA form, the CDR3 reads TGTGCCAGCAGCTTCCCCATCCAAGGGGGAGAACTCTACAATGAGCAGTTCTTC.

This sequence joins TRBV11-2 and TRBJ1-1; the D is unclear. The CDR3 extends over 13 amino acids. V was trimmed by 1 base and J by 4 bases, leaving 7 bases between them. From germline, CDR1 is SGHAT and CDR2 FQNNGV. CDR3 amino acids: CASSLGTATEAFF. In DNA, the CDR3 is TGTGCCAGCAGCTTAGGGACGGCCACTGAAGCTTTCTTT.

The chain uses TRBV9 and TRBJ2-7; D call uncertain. Germline V CDR1 and CDR2: SGDLS, YYNGEE. The CDR3 sequence is 16 residues long. V gave up 4 bases and J gave up 0 bases, with 17 bases separating them. The CDR3 is CASSPVDWSSSYEQYF. In nucleotides, the CDR3 is TGTGCCAGCAGCCCGGTAGATTGGTCCAGCTCCTACGAGCAGTACTTC.

V usage is TRBV4-1 and J usage is TRBJ2-3, with 11 bases lining up with TRBD2. The germline CDR1 and CDR2 sequences are MGHRA and YSYEKL. Trimming cost V 3 bases and J 3 bases; bases outside gene matches: 5. The CDR3 has 16 amino acids. The CDR3 reads CASSQTTSGSTDTQYF. DNA of the CDR3: TGCGCCAGCAGCCAGACCACTAGCGGGAGTACAGATACGCAGTATTTT.

The rearrangement links TRBV13 to TRBJ2-3; TRBD2 matches at 9 bases. The CDR3 length is 17 residues. J gave up 4 bases and V 4 bases, and 12 bases lay outside the gene matches. Germline V gives CDR1 PRHDT, CDR2 FYEKMQ (reference sequence). The DNA of the CDR3 is TGTGCCAGCAGCTCGCAGTTTTTTAGCGGGAGCGCAGATACGCAGTATTTT. It is translated as CASSSQFFSGSADTQYF. The full variable domain, its missing parts supplied by reference TRBV13 and TRBJ2-3, is AAGVIQSPRHLIKEKRETATLKCYPIPRHDTVYWYQQGPGQDPQFLISFYEKMQSDKGSIPDRFSAQQFSDYHSELNMSSLELGDSALYFCASSSQFFSGSADTQYFGPGTRLTVL.

V is TRBV4-1 and J is TRBJ2-7, with 12 positions matching TRBD2. Germline V gene sequence: CDR1 MGHRA, CDR2 YSYEKL. The V gene end was trimmed by 3 bases and the J gene end by 3 bases; junction bases not matched to a gene: 3. The CDR3 has 15 amino acids. This CDR3 is CASSQTSGSGYEQYF. The CDR3 nucleotides read TGCGCCAGCAGCCAGACTAGCGGGAGCGGCTACGAGCAGTACTTC.

This clone came up once. V gene TRBV29-1 combines with J gene TRBJ2-3; tentatively, D is TRBD1 or TRBD2 (5 bases each). CDR1 is SQVTM and CDR2 is ANQGSEA in the germline V gene. Trimming shortened V by 3 bases and J by 6 bases, and 16 bases separated the two germline ends. This CDR3 spans 14 amino acids. The CDR3 sequence is CSVDGVQGGDTQYF. CDR3 nucleotides: TGCAGCGTTGACGGCGTGCAGGGCGGGGATACGCAGTATTTT.

The chain has TRBV5-8 and TRBJ2-1; TRBD2 agrees at 7 bases. The germline V gene has CDR1 SGHTS and CDR2 YDEGEE. There are 16 residues in the CDR3. The junction had 10 bases not matched to a gene; V was cut back by 3 bases and J by 4 bases. The CDR3 bases are TGTGCCAGCAGCTCAACGTTGGCTAGCGGTTACAATGAGCAGTTCTTC. It specifies CASSSTLASGYNEQFF.

The rearrangement links TRBV7-2 to TRBJ2-7, with no clear D. CDR3 size: 13 residues. The germline V and J ends were trimmed by 1 base and 7 bases, with 11 bases remaining between them. Germline assignment: CDR1 SGHTA and CDR2 FQGNSA. CDR3 loop: CASSLGFLGEQYF. In DNA, the CDR3 is TGTGCCAGCAGCTTAGGTTTTCTGGGTGAGCAGTACTTC. The variable domain in full, completed from reference TRBV7-2 and TRBJ2-7, reads GAGVSQSPSNKVTEKGKDVELRCDPISGHTALYWYRQSLGQGLEFLIYFQGNSAPDKSGLPSDRFSAERTGGSVSTLTIQRTQQEDSAVYLCASSLGFLGEQYFGPGTRLTVT.

V usage is TRBV11-2 and J usage is TRBJ2-7, with 7 nucleotides matching TRBD2. Trimming at V came to 2 bases and at J to 5 bases, leaving 9 bases not matched to a gene. This CDR3 spans 15 amino acids. The germline gives CDR1 SGHAT, CDR2 FQNNGV. The CDR3, as DNA: TGTGCCAGCAGCTTAAGGTTCGCGGGAGAACACGAGCAGTACTTC. This sequence encodes CASSLRFAGEHEQYF.

This clone was counted once. The chain couples TRBV2 to TRBJ1-5; D gene ambiguous. CDR3 size: 13 residues. Germline CDR1 SNHLY, CDR2 FYNNEI. The germline V and J ends were trimmed by 9 bases and 0 bases, with 9 bases remaining between them. The CDR3 sequence: CASQSYSNQPQHF. As DNA, the CDR3 is TGTGCCAGTCAGAGCTATAGCAATCAGCCCCAGCATTTT.

The CDR3 nucleotides are TGTGCCAGCAGTGATAGTCCTAGCGTAAGGACCGGGGAGCTGTTTTTT. It encodes CASSDSPSVRTGELFF. This rearrangement joins TRBV25-1 to TRBJ2-2; D may be TRBD2 (6 bases). The CDR3 has 16 residues. The V end was cut by 3 bases, the J end by 5 bases, with 16 bases between. Germline V gene lookup returns CDR1 MGHDK and CDR2 SYGVNS.

The chain joins TRBV10-1 to TRBJ1-5, with TRBD1 matching over 7 bases. V was pared by 6 bases and J by 5 bases, with 1 base of the junction left unmatched. Germline CDR1 WNHNN, CDR2 SYGVQD (reference sequence). This CDR3 region has 12 residues. As DNA, the CDR3 is TGCGCCAGCAGGACAGGGTATCAGCCCCAGCATTTT. Translating it yields CASRTGYQPQHF.

This chain connects TRBV27 to TRBJ1-1, with a tentative D call TRBD1 (5 bases). Looked up from germline, CDR1 is MNHEY and CDR2 is SMNVEV (reference sequence). Trimming removed 6 bases from V and 4 bases from J, with 15 bases in between. The CDR3 runs 14 residues. CDR3 sequence: CASRGRLGPTEAFF. DNA of the CDR3: TGTGCCAGCAGGGGTCGTTTGGGGCCCACTGAAGCTTTCTTT.